This T cell receptor (beta chain) originates from a study of T cells in Graves' hyperthyroidism and ophthalmopathy. RNA transcripts served as the template for amplifying TCR beta CDR3 regions. HTBI primers were the set used in a first-round RT-PCR of the TCR CDR3. TCRdb fed the multiplex PCR reads into MiXCR, producing one record per CDR3 protein. Of approximately 510,000 distinct CDR3 sequences listed, 40% to 55% are singletons. Germline assignment: CDR1 ENHRY and CDR2 SYGVKD. V was clipped by 3 bases and J by 0 bases; unmatched bases: 11. The CDR3 consists of 18 residues. Lactation, pregnancy, other autoimmune disease or uncontrolled infection led to exclusion of patients. Clinicians diagnosed patients from clinical symptoms, serum thyroxine and TRAb, thyroid ultrasound and orbital computed tomography. This clonotype has a count of ten or more. The antigen remains undetermined. Study results and caveats: Ophthalmopathy could be told apart from stable hyperthyroidism with a 13 V-J model.

The sequencing input was peripheral blood or thyroid tissue (not recorded which). The clonotype comes from an adult woman with Graves' disease, either hyperthyroidism or ophthalmopathy (not recorded which). This chain connects TRBV10-3 to TRBJ1-5; 7 bases align to TRBD1. The CDR3 loop is CAISDPLTGRFSNQPQHF. The CDR3 coding sequence is TGTGCCATCAGTGACCCTTTGACAGGGAGGTTTAGCAATCAGCCCCAGCATTTT.